Below, one T cell receptor beta chain is given with its context. It has no known antigen specificity. Compared with germline, one end of the junction differs, possibly owing to a read error. Library method: the immunoSEQ multiplex PCR assay. The immuneACCESS repertoire file appears here via TCRdb, limited to in-frame rearrangements. These files lack a portion of the clones; in checked studies, under half of the deficit traces to unresolved V genes, and the cause of the others is not known. The sample records around 63,000 clones, more than 95% of which are singletons. Clones ranked in the top ten supply over 0.15% of the sample. This sample stems from a study of technical replicates of blood from several donors (dated by TCRdb to 2015 to 2018). Including cysteine and phenylalanine, the CDR3 has 13 amino acids. Only CDR3 DNA remains: 39 bases, in frame from the first base. From the germline V gene, CDR1 is SGHRS and CDR2 is YFSETQ.

The clonotype originates from a human donor in good health. Sequences were obtained from T cells isolated from PBMCs. In this chain, TRBV5-1 is recombined with TRBJ2-7; perhaps TRBD2 is the D gene, with 6 bases matching. At the DNA level, the sequence is TGCGCCAGCAGCTTGGATTTGGACTACGAGGAGCACTTC. This sequence encodes CASSLDLDYEEHF.